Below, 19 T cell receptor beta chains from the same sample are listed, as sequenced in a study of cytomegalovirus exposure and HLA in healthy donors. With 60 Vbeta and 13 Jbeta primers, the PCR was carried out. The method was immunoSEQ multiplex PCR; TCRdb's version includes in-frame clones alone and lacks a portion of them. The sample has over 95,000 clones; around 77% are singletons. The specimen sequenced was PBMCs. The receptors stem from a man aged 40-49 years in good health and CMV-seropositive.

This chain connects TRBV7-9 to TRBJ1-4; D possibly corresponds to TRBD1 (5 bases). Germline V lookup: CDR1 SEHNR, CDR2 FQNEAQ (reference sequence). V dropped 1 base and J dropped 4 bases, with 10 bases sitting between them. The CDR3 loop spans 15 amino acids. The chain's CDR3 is CASSLGGGFNEKLFF. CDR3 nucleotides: TGTGCCAGCAGCTTAGGTGGGGGGTTTAATGAAAAACTGTTTTTT.

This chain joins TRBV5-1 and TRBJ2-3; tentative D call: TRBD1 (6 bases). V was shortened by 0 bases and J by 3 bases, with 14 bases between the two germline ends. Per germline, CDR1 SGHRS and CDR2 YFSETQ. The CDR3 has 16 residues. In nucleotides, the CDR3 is TGCGCCAGCAGCTTGGAGCACAGGGCATCAACAGATACGCAGTATTTT. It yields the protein CASSLEHRASTDTQYF.

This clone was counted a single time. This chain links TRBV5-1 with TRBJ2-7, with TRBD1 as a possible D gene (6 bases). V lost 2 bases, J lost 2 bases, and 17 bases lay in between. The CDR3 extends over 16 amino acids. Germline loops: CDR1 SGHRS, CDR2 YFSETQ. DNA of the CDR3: TGCGCCAGCAGCTTAAGAACGGGACAAAGTGCCTACGAGCAGTACTTC. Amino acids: CASSLRTGQSAYEQYF.

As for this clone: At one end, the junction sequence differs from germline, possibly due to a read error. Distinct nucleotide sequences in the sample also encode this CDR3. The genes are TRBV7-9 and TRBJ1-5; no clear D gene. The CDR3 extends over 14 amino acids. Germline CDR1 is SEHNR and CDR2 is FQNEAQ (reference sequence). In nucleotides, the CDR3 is TGCGCCAGCAGCCCGCTATTGAGCAATCAGCCCCAGCATTTT. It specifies CASSPLLSNQPQHF.

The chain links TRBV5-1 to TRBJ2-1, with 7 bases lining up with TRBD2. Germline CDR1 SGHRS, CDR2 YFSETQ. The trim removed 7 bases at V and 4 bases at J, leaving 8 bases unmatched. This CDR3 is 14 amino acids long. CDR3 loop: CASVLADGYNEQFF. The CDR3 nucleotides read TGCGCCAGCGTCCTAGCGGATGGGTACAATGAGCAGTTCTTC. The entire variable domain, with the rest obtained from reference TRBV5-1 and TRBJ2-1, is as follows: KAGVTQTPRYLIKTRGQQVTLSCSPISGHRSVSWYQQTPGQGLQFLFEYFSETQRNKGNFPGRFSGRQFSNSRSEMNVSTLELGDSALYLCASVLADGYNEQFFGPGTRLTVL.

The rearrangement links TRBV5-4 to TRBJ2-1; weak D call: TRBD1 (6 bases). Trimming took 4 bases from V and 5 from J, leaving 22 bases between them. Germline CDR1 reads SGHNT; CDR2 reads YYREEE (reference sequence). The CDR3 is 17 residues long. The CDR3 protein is CASSLVLGRRTDNEQFF. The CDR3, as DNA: TGTGCCAGCAGCCTAGTTCTAGGACGACGGACAGACAATGAGCAGTTCTTC.

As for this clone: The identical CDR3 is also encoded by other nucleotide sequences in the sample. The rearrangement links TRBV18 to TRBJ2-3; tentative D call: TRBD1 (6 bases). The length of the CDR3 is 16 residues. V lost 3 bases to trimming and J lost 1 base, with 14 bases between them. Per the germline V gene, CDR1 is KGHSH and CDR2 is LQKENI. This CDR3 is CASSPRDNPRTDTQYF. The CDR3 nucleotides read TGTGCCAGCTCACCGAGGGACAACCCACGCACAGATACGCAGTATTTT.

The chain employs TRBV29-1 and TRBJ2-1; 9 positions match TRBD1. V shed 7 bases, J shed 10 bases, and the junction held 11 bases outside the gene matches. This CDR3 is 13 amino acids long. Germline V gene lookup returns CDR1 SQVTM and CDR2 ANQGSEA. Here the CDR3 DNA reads TGCAGCGGGGGGAATAGACAGGGGGGCGAGCAGTTCTTC. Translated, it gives CSGGNRQGGEQFF.

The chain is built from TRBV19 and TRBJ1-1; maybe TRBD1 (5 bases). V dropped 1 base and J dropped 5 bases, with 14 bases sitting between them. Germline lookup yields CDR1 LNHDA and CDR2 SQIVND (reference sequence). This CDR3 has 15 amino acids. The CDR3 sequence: CASSIGQSPGTEAFF. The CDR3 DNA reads TGTGCCAGTAGTATAGGACAGTCCCCCGGGACTGAAGCTTTCTTT.

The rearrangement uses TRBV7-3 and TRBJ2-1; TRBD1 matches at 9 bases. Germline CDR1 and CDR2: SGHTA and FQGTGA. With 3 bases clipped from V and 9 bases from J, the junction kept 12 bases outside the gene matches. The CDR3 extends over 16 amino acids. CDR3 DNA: TGTGCCAGCAGCTTGGGACAGGGAGGGACTAAGGGTGAGCAGTTCTTC. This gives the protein CASSLGQGGTKGEQFF.

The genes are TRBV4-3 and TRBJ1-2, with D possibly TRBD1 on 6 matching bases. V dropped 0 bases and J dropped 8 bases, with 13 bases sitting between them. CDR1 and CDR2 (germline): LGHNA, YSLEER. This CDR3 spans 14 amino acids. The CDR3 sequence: CASSQDQGTNGYTF. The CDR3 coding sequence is TGCGCCAGCAGCCAAGACCAGGGGACAAACGGCTACACCTTC.

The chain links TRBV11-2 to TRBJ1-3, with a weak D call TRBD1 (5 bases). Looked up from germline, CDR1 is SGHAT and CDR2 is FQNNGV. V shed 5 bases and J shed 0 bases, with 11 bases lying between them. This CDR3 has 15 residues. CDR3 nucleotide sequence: TGTGCCAGCAGCCCACAGGTTATCTCTGGAAACACCATATATTTT. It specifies CASSPQVISGNTIYF.

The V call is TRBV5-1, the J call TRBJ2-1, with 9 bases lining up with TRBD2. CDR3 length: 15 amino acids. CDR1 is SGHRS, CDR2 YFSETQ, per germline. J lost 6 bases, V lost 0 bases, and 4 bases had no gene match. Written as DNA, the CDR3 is TGCGCCAGCAGCTTGGTTAGCGGGGGACCCAATGAGCAGTTCTTC. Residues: CASSLVSGGPNEQFF.

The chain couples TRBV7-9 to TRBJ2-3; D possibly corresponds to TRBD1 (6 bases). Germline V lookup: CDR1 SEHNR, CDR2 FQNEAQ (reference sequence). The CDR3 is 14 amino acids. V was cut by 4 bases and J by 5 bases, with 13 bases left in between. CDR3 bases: TGTGCCAGCAGCTCGGGCACAGGGAGAGATACGCAGTATTTT. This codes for CASSSGTGRDTQYF. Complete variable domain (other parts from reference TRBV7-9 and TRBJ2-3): DTGVSQNPRHKITKRGQNVTFRCDPISEHNRLYWYRQTLGQGPEFLTYFQNEAQLEKSRLLSDRFSAERPKGSFSTLEIQRTEQGDSAMYLCASSSGTGRDTQYFGPGTRLTVL.

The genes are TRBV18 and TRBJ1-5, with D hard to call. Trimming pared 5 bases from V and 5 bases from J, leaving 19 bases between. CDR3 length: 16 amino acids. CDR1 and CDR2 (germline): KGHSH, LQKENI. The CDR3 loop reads CASSSDTPGGHQPQHF. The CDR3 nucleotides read TGTGCCAGCTCATCCGACACCCCGGGAGGGCATCAGCCCCAGCATTTT. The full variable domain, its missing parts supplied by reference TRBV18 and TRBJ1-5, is NAGVMQNPRHLVRRRGQEARLRCSPMKGHSHVYWYRQLPEEGLKFMVYLQKENIIDESGMPKERFSAEFPKEGPSILRIQQVVRGDSAAYFCASSSDTPGGHQPQHFGDGTRLSIL.

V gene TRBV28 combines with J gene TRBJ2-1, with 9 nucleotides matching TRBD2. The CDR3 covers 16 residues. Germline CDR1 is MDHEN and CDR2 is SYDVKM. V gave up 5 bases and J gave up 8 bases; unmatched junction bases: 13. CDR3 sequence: CASSTQRLAEGDEQFF. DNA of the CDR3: TGTGCCAGCAGTACCCAACGACTAGCGGAGGGAGATGAGCAGTTCTTC.

CDR3 bases: TGTGCCAGTAGTCCTCAAAGAGGATACAGGGGATCATCTTACGAGCAGTACTTC. Protein product: CASSPQRGYRGSSYEQYF. The chain carries TRBV19 and TRBJ2-7; 7 bases are a match to TRBD1. CDR3 length: 18 amino acids. Germline V lookup: CDR1 LNHDA, CDR2 SQIVND (reference sequence). The J segment lost 4 bases and the V segment lost 5 bases, leaving 20 bases of the junction unmatched.

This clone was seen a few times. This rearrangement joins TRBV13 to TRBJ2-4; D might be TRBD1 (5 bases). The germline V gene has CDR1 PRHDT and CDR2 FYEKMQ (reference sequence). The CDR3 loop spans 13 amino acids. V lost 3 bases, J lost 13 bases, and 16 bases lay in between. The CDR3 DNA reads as TGTGCCAGCAGCTTTCCAGGGTCGCGAGAGCAGTACTTC. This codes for CASSFPGSREQYF.

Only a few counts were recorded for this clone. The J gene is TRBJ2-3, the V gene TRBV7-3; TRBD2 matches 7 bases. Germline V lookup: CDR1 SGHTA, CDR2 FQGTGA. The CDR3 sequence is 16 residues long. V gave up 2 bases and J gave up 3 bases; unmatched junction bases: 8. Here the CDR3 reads CASSLVGGVSTDTQYF. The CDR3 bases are TGTGCCAGCAGCTTAGTGGGAGGGGTTAGTACAGATACGCAGTATTTT.